What follows are 8 T cell receptor beta chains derived from one specimen sequenced in a study of TIL therapy for anti-PD-1-resistant metastatic lung cancer. Time point noted: pre-treatment sample, taken before nivolumab and TIL therapy. This was the immunoSEQ v3 assay. The data were produced by immunoSEQ multiplex PCR, yet TCRdb's version contains in-frame clones alone and is incomplete. The repertoire holds approximately 16,000 clones, with about 82% as singletons. This sample comprised blood, obtained at baseline. The receptors originated from a person between 30 and 80 years old with non-small cell lung cancer.

The chain employs TRBV29-1 and TRBJ2-3; D remains unclear. The CDR3 extends over 14 amino acids. V was pared by 5 bases and J by 0 bases, with 12 bases between. CDR1 and CDR2 (germline): SQVTM, ANQGSEA. The DNA for the CDR3 is TGCAGCGTTAAGACGGTTACTAGCACAGATACGCAGTATTTT. It codes for CSVKTVTSTDTQYF.

This rearrangement joins TRBV4-2 to TRBJ1-5; the D gene is possibly TRBD1 (5 bases). The CDR3 sequence is 14 residues long. V lost 4 bases to trimming and J lost 7 bases, with 14 bases between them. CDR1 LGHNA and CDR2 YNFKEQ come from the germline V gene. CDR3 sequence (DNA): TGTGCCAGCAGCCTCGTCGGGGGGGACCAGCCCCAGCATTTT. It yields the protein CASSLVGGDQPQHF.

The J gene is TRBJ1-4, the V gene TRBV5-1; 10 positions match TRBD1. Germline-derived CDR1 and CDR2 are SGHRS and YFSETQ. V dropped 0 bases and J dropped 5; count of bases not matched to a gene: 1. This CDR3 contains 15 residues. CDR3 DNA sequence: TGCGCCAGCAGCTTGGGGACAGGGGGGAATGAAAAACTGTTTTTT. It specifies CASSLGTGGNEKLFF.

The V gene is TRBV11-2, the J gene TRBJ1-2, with D uncertain. Trimming shortened V by 5 bases and J by 7 bases, and 11 bases separated the two germline ends. The germline gives CDR1 SGHAT, CDR2 FQNNGV. The CDR3 length is 12 residues. DNA of the CDR3: TGTGCCAGCAGCCCCCTAGAGGGTGGCTACACCTTC. It encodes CASSPLEGGYTF.

The chain uses TRBV29-1 and TRBJ2-3; TRBD2 matches 7 bases. This CDR3 is 14 amino acids long. Looked up from germline, CDR1 is SQVTM and CDR2 is ANQGSEA. After removal of 8 bases from V and 1 base from J, the junction contained 9 bases not matched to a gene. This chain's CDR3 is CSLQLAGGTDTQYF. The CDR3 DNA reads as TGCAGCCTCCAACTGGCGGGGGGCACAGATACGCAGTATTTT.

V gene TRBV5-1 combines with J gene TRBJ2-3, with unresolved D. CDR3 length: 15 residues. Per the germline V gene, CDR1 is SGHRS and CDR2 is YFSETQ. Trimming left V 0 bases short and J 1 base short, with 9 bases between. The CDR3 coding sequence is TGCGCCAGCAGCTTGGAATCAGGCCGCACAGATACGCAGTATTTT. Amino acids: CASSLESGRTDTQYF.

The chain uses TRBV7-7 and TRBJ2-5; TRBD1 might be the D (6 bases). Trimming stripped 1 base from V and 2 bases from J, with 14 bases between. The CDR3 consists of 16 residues. Germline lookup yields CDR1 SSHAT and CDR2 FNYEAQ (reference sequence). The CDR3 is CASSLGTAKIQETQYF. In DNA form, the CDR3 reads TGTGCCAGCAGCTTAGGGACAGCCAAAATTCAAGAGACCCAGTACTTC.

The J gene is TRBJ1-1, the V gene TRBV25-1; D is unresolved. Looked up from germline, CDR1 is MGHDK and CDR2 is SYGVNS. The CDR3 is made up of 14 amino acids. Trimming took off 3 bases at V and 4 bases at J, with 12 bases between the two ends. The CDR3 bases are TGTGCCAGCAGTGAGGCGGGGAGGGCCACTGAAGCTTTCTTT. This translates into CASSEAGRATEAFF.